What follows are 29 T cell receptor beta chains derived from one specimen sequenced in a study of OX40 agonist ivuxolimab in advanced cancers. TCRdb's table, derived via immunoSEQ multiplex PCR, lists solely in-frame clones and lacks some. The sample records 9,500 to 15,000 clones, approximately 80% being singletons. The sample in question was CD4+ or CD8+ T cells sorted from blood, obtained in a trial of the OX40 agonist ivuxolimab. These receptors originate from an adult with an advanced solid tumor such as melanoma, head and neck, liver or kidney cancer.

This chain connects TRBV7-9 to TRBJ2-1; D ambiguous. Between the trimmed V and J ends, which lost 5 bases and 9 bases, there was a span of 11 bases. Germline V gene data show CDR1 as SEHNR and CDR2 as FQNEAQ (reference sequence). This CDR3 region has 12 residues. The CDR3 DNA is TGTGCCAGCAGCCCTGGCTTGGCTGAGCAGTTCTTC. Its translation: CASSPGLAEQFF.

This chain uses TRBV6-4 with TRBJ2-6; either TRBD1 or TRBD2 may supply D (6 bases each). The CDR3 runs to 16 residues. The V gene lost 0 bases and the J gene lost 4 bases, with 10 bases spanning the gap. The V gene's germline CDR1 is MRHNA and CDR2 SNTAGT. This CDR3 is CASSDSGGEGANVLTF. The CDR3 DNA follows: TGTGCCAGCAGTGACTCGGGGGGCGAAGGGGCCAACGTCCTGACTTTC.

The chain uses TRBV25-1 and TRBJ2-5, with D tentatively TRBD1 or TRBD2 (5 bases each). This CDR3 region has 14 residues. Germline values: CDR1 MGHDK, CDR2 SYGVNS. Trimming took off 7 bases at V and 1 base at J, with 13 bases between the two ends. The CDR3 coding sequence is TGTGCCAGCACCCACAAGGGACCCCAAGAGACCCAGTACTTC. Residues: CASTHKGPQETQYF. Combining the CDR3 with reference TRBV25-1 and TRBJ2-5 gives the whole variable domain EADIYQTPRYLVIGTGKKITLECSQTMGHDKMYWYQQDPGMELHLIHYSYGVNSTEKGDLSSESTVSRIRTEHFPLTLESARPSHTSQYLCASTHKGPQETQYFGPGTRLLVL.

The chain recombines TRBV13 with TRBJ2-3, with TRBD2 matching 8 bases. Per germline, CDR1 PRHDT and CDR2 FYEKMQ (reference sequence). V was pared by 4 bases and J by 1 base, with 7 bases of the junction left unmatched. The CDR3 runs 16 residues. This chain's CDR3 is CASSSPTSERTDTQYF. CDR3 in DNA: TGTGCCAGCAGCTCCCCGACTAGCGAGCGCACAGATACGCAGTATTTT.

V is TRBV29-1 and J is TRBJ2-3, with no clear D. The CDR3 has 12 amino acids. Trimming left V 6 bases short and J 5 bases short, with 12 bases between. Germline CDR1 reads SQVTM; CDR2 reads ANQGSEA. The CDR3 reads CSVEILEDTQYF. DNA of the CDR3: TGCAGCGTCGAGATACTGGAAGATACGCAGTATTTT.

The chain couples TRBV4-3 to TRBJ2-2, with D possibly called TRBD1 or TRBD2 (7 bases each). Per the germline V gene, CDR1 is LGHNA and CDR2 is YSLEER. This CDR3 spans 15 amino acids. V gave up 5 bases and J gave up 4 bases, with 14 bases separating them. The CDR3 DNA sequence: TGCGCCAGCAGCGGGAGGGCAGGGGGCACCGGGGAGCTGTTTTTT. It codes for CASSGRAGGTGELFF.

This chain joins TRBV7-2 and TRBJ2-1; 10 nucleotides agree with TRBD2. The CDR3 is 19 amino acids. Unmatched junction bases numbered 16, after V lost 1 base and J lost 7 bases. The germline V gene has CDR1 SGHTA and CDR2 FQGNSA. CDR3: CASSLVGPSGSPRLNEQFF. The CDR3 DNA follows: TGTGCCAGCAGCTTAGTAGGGCCTAGCGGGAGCCCCAGATTGAATGAGCAGTTCTTC.

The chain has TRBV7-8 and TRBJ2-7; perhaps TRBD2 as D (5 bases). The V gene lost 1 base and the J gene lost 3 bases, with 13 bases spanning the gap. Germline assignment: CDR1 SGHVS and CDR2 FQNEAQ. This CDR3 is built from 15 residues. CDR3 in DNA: TGTGCCAGCAGCTTAGGGGCAGGCGGGCTCTACGAGCAGTACTTC. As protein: CASSLGAGGLYEQYF.

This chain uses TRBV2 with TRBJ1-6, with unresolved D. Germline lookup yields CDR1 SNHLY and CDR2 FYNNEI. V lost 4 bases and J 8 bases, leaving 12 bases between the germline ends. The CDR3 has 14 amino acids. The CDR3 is CASSGPGFDSPLHF. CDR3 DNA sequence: TGTGCCAGCAGTGGACCCGGGTTCGATTCACCCCTCCACTTT. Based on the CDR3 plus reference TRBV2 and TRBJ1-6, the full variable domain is EPEVTQTPSHQVTQMGQEVILRCVPISNHLYFYWYRQILGQKVEFLVSFYNNEISEKSEIFDDQFSVERPDGSNFTLKIRSTKLEDSAMYFCASSGPGFDSPLHFGNGTRLTVT.

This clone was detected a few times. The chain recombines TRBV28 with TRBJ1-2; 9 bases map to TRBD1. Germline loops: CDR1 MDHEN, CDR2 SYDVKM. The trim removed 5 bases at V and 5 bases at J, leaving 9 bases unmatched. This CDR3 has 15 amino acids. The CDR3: CASSTGDRVGYGYTF. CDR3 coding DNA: TGTGCCAGCAGTACTGGGGACAGGGTAGGATATGGCTACACCTTC.

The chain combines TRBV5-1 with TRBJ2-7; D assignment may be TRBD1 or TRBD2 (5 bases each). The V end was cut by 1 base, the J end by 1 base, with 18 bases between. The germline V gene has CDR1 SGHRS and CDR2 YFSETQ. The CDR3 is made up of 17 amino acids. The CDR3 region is CASSLPLQRDGSYEQYF. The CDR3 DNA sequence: TGCGCCAGCAGCTTGCCCTTGCAACGGGACGGTTCCTACGAGCAGTACTTC.

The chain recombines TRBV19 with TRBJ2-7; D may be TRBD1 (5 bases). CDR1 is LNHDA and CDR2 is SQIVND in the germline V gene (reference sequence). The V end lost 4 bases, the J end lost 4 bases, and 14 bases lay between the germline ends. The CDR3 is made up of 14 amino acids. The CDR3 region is CASSTLSTGYEQYF. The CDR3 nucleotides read TGTGCCAGTAGTACCCTATCTACAGGTTACGAGCAGTACTTC.

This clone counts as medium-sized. Here the CDR3 DNA reads TGTGCCAGCAGCCAAACCAGCGCGGAACGGTGGGACGAGCAGTACTTC. This sequence encodes CASSQTSAERWDEQYF. The rearrangement joins TRBV4-2 to TRBJ2-7; D is undetermined. CDR1 and CDR2 from the germline V gene are LGHNA and YNFKEQ. The V and J ends lost 2 bases and 5 bases respectively, with 19 bases between them. The CDR3 runs to 16 residues.

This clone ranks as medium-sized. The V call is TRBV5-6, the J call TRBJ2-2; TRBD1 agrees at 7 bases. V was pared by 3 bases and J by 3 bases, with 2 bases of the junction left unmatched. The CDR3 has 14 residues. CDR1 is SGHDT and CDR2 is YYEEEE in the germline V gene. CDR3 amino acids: CASSSTGDTGELFF. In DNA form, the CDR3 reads TGTGCCAGCAGCTCTACAGGGGACACCGGGGAGCTGTTTTTT.

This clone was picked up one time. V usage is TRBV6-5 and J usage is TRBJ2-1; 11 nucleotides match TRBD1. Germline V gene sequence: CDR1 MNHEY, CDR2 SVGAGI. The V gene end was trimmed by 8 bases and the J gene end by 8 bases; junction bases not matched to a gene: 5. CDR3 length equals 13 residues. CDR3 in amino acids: CASLRTGGDEQFF. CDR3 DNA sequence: TGTGCCAGCTTAAGGACAGGGGGCGATGAGCAGTTCTTC.

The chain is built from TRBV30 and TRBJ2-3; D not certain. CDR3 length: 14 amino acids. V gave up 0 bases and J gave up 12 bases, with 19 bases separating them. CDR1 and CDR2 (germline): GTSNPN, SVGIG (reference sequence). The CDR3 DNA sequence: TGTGCCTGGAGTGTACGTACTGGATTACTTTCCCAGTATTTT. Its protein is CAWSVRTGLLSQYF.

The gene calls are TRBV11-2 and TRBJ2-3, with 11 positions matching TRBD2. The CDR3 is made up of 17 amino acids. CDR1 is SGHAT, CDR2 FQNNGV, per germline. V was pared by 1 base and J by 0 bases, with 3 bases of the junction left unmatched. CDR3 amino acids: CASSLALAGGSTDTQYF. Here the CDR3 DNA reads TGTGCCAGCAGCTTAGCCCTAGCGGGGGGCAGCACAGATACGCAGTATTTT.

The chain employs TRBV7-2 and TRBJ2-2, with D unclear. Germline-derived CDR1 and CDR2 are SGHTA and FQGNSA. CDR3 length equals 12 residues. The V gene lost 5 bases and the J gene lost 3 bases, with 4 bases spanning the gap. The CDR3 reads CASSHDTGELFF. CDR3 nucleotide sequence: TGTGCCAGCAGCCATGACACCGGGGAGCTGTTTTTT.

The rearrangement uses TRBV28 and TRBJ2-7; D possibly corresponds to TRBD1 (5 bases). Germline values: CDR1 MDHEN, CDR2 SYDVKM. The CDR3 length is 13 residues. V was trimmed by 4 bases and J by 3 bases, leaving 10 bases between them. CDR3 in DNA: TGTGCCAGCAGTTCCCCAGACAGCTACGAGCAGTACTTC. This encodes CASSSPDSYEQYF.

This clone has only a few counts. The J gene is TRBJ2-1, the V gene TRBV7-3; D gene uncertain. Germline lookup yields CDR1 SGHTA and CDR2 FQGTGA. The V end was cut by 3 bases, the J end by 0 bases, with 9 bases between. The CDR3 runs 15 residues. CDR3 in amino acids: CASSFIPSSYNEQFF. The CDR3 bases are TGTGCCAGCAGCTTTATACCGAGCTCCTACAATGAGCAGTTCTTC.

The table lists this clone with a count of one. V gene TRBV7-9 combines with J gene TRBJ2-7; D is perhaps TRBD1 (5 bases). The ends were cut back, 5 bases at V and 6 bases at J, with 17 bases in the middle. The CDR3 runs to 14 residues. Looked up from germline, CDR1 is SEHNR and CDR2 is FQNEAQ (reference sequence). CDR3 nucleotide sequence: TGTGCCAGCAGCCCCCCTTGGGCAGGGCGCGAGCAGTACTTC. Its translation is CASSPPWAGREQYF.

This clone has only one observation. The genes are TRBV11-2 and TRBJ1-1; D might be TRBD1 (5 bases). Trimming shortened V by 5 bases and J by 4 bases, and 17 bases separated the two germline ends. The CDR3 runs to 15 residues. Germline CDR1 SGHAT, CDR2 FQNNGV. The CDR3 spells CASSPSPGVGTEAFF. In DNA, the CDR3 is TGTGCCAGCAGCCCGTCCCCGGGGGTGGGCACTGAAGCTTTCTTT.

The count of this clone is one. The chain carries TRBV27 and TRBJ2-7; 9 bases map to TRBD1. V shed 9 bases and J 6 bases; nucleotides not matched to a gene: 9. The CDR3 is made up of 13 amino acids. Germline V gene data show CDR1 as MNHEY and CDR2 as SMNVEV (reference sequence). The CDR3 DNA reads TGTGCCAGTGGGATCGGACAGGGGAGCGAGCAGTACTTC. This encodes CASGIGQGSEQYF.

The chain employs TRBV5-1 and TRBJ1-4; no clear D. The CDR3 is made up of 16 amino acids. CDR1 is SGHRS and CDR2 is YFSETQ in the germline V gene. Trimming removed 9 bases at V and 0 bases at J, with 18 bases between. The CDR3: CATRDGTGATNEKLFF. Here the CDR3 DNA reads TGCGCCACCAGAGATGGTACCGGGGCAACTAATGAAAAACTGTTTTTT.

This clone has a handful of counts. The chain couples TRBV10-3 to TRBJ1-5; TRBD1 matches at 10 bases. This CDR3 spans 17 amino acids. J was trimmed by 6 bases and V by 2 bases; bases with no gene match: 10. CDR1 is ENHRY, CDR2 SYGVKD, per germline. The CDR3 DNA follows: TGTGCCATCAGTGAGAGCCGGGACAGGGGTCCGGGTCAGCCCCAGCATTTT. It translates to CAISESRDRGPGQPQHF.

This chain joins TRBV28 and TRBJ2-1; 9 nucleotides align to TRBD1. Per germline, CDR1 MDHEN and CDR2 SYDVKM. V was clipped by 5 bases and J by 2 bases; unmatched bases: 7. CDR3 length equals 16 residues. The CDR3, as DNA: TGTGCCAGCAGTCCTTGGACAGGGGTAGCCTACAATGAGCAGTTCTTC. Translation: CASSPWTGVAYNEQFF.

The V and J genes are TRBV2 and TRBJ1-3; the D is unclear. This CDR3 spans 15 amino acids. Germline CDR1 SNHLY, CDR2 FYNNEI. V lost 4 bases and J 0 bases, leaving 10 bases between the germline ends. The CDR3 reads CASSGLSASGNTIYF. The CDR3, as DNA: TGTGCCAGCAGTGGTCTGTCAGCCTCTGGAAACACCATATATTTT.

The CDR3 coding sequence is TGCGCCAGCAGCCAAGATGTGCGGGATTCCTACAATGAGCAGTTCTTC. It translates to CASSQDVRDSYNEQFF. The chain employs TRBV4-3 and TRBJ2-1; possibly TRBD2 for D (6 bases). The V gene lost 0 bases and the J gene lost 1 base, with 10 bases spanning the gap. Germline CDR1 and CDR2: LGHNA and YSLEER. CDR3 length: 16 amino acids.

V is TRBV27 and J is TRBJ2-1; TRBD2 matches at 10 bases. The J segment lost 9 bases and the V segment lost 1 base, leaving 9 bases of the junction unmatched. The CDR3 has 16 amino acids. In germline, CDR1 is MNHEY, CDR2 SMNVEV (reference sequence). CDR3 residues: CASSLLSSGSLREQFF. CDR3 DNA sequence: TGTGCCAGCAGTTTATTGTCTAGCGGGAGCCTCCGTGAGCAGTTCTTC.